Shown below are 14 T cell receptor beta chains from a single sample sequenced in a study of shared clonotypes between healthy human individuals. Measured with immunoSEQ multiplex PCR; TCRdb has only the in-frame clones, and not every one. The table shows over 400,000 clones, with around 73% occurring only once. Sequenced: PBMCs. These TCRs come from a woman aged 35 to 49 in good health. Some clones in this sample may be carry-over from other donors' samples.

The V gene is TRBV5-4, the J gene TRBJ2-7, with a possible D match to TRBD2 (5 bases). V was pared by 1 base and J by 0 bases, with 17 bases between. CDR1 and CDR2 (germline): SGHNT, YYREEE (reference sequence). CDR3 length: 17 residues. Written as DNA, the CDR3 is TGTGCCAGCAGCTTGTTTAGTCCGGGGTCGGCCTCCTACGAGCAGTACTTC. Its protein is CASSLFSPGSASYEQYF.

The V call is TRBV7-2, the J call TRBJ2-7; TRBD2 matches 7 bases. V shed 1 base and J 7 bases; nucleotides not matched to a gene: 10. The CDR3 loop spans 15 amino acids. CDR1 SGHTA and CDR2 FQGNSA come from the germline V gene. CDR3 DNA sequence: TGTGCCAGCAGCTTAGGTTCCTCACTAGCGTTTGAGCAGTACTTC. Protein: CASSLGSSLAFEQYF.

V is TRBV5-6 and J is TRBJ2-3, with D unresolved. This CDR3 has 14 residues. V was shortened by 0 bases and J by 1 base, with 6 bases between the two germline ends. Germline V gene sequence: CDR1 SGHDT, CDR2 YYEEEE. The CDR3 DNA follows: TGTGCCAGCAGCTTGGAAGTAGGCACAGATACGCAGTATTTT. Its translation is CASSLEVGTDTQYF.

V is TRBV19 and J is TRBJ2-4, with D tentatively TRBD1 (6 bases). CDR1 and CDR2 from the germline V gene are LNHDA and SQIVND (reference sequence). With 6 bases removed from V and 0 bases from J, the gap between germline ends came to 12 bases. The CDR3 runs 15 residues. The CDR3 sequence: CASRDRILAKNIQYF. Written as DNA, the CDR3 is TGTGCCAGTAGAGACAGGATTCTAGCCAAAAACATTCAGTACTTC. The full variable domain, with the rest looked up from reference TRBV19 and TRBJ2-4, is DGGITQSPKYLFRKEGQNVTLSCEQNLNHDAMYWYRQDPGQGLRLIYYSQIVNDFQKGDIAEGYSVSREKKESFPLTVTSAQKNPTAFYLCASRDRILAKNIQYFGAGTRLSVL.

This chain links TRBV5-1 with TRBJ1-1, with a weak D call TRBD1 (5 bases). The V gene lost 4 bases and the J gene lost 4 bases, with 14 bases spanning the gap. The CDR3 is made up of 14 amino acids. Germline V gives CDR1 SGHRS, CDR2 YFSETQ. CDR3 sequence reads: CASSPSRGSTEAFF. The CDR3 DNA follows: TGCGCCAGCAGCCCATCTCGGGGGAGCACTGAAGCTTTCTTT. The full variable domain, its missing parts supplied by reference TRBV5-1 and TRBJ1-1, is KAGVTQTPRYLIKTRGQQVTLSCSPISGHRSVSWYQQTPGQGLQFLFEYFSETQRNKGNFPGRFSGRQFSNSRSEMNVSTLELGDSALYLCASSPSRGSTEAFFGQGTRLTVV.

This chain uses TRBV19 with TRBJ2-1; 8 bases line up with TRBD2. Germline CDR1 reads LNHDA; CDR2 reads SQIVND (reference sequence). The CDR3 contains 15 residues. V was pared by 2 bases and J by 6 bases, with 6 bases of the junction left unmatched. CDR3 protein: CASSILAGTRNEQFF. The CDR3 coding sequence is TGTGCCAGTAGTATATTAGCGGGAACACGCAATGAGCAGTTCTTC. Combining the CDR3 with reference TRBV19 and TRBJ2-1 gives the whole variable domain DGGITQSPKYLFRKEGQNVTLSCEQNLNHDAMYWYRQDPGQGLRLIYYSQIVNDFQKGDIAEGYSVSREKKESFPLTVTSAQKNPTAFYLCASSILAGTRNEQFFGPGTRLTVL.

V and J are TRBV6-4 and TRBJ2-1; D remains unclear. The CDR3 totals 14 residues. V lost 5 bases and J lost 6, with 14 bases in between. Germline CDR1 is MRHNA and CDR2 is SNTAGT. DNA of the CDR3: TGTGCCAGCAGTCCATCCGGCATAAGCAATGAGCAGTTCTTC. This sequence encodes CASSPSGISNEQFF.

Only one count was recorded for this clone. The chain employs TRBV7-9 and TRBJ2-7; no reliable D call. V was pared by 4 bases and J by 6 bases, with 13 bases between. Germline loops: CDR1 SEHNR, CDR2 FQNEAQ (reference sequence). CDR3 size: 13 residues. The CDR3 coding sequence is TGTGCCAGCAGCTCAAACTTGTGGGTCGAGCAGTACTTC. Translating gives CASSSNLWVEQYF.

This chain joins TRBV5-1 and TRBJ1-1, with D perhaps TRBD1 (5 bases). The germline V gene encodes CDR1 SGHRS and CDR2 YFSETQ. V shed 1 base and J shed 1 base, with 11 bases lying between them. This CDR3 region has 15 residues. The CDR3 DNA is TGCGCCAGCAGCTTGCTTGGGGCGGCGAACACTGAAGCTTTCTTT. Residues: CASSLLGAANTEAFF.

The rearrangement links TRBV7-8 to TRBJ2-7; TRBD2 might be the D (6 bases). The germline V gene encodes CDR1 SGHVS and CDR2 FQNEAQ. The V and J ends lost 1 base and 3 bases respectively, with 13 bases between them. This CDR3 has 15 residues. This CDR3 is CASSLEGGVYYEQYF. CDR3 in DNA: TGTGCCAGCAGCTTAGAAGGAGGGGTCTACTACGAGCAGTACTTC. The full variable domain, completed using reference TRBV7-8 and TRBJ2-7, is GAGVSQSPRYKVAKRGQDVALRCDPISGHVSLFWYQQALGQGPEFLTYFQNEAQLDKSGLPSDRFFAERPEGSVSTLKIQRTQQEDSAVYLCASSLEGGVYYEQYFGPGTRLTVT.

This CDR3 reads CASSLVGTRRGDEQFF. CDR3 coding DNA: TGTGCCAGCAGCTTAGTTGGGACTCGCCGGGGGGATGAGCAGTTCTTC. The gene calls are TRBV7-9 and TRBJ2-1, with 7 nucleotides matching TRBD2. The germline V gene encodes CDR1 SEHNR and CDR2 FQNEAQ (reference sequence). CDR3 length: 16 amino acids. The V segment lost 1 base and the J segment 8 bases; nucleotides outside the gene matches: 11.

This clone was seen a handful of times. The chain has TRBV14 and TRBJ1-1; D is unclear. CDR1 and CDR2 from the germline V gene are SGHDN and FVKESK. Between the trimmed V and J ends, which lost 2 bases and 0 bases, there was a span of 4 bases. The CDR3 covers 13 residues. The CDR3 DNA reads TGTGCCAGCAGCCAACAACTGAACACTGAAGCTTTCTTT. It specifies CASSQQLNTEAFF.

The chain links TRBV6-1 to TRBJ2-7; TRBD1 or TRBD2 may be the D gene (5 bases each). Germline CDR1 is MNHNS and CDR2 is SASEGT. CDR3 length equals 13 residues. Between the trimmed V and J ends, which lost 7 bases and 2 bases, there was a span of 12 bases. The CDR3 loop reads CASIGTVTYEQYF. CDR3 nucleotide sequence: TGTGCCAGCATAGGGACGGTAACCTACGAGCAGTACTTC.

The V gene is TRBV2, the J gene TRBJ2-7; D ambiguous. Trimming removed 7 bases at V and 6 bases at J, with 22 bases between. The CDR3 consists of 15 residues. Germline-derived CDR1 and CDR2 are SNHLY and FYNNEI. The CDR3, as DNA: TGTGCCAGCATCCTACAACTGGACGGCTCACCCGAGCAGTACTTC. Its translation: CASILQLDGSPEQYF.